This entry lists 6 T cell receptor beta chains sequenced from one sample in a study of blood T cell repertoires in COVID-19. Clones were read by immunoSEQ multiplex PCR, and TCRdb kept only the in-frame ones, dropping some. The sample holds tens of thousands of clones; approximately 80% are singletons and the top ten take roughly 20%. Sequences were obtained from peripheral blood. The receptor source for this set is a man in his sixties or seventies who had recovered from COVID-19.

The J gene is TRBJ1-2, the V gene TRBV11-2; 8 bases are shared with TRBD1. The J segment lost 6 bases and the V segment lost 5 bases, leaving 8 bases of the junction unmatched. The CDR3 is 14 residues long. From germline, CDR1 is SGHAT and CDR2 FQNNGV. CDR3 sequence reads: CASSTQGAVDGYTF. Here the CDR3 DNA reads TGTGCCAGCAGCACCCAGGGGGCGGTTGATGGCTACACCTTC.

CDR3: CASSQVTGGNIQYF. The CDR3 DNA reads TGTGCCAGCAGCCAAGTAACAGGGGGAAACATTCAGTACTTC. This rearrangement joins TRBV3-1 (or the pseudogene TRBV3-2) to TRBJ2-4; 8 bases agree with TRBD1. Looked up from germline, CDR1 is LGHDT and CDR2 is YNNKEL (reference sequence). This CDR3 spans 14 amino acids. V shed 1 base, J shed 6 bases, and the junction held 2 bases outside the gene matches.

This clone was detected only once. This chain connects TRBV12-3 or TRBV12-4 to TRBJ1-5; a possible D gene is TRBD1 (5 bases). The ends were cut back, 5 bases at V and 10 bases at J, with 12 bases in the middle. The CDR3 loop spans 12 amino acids. As DNA, the CDR3 is TGTGCCAGCAGTCTGAACACAGGACCCCAGCATTTT. Translated: CASSLNTGPQHF.

The chain couples TRBV19 to TRBJ2-1; 13 positions agree with TRBD2. Germline V gives CDR1 LNHDA, CDR2 SQIVND (reference sequence). V shed 4 bases, J shed 9 bases, and the junction held 9 bases outside the gene matches. This CDR3 has 16 amino acids. CDR3 loop: CASSTRTSGSRAEQFF. In nucleotides, the CDR3 is TGTGCCAGTAGTACGAGGACTAGCGGGAGTAGGGCTGAGCAGTTCTTC.

The chain employs TRBV30 and TRBJ1-4, with a weak D call TRBD1 (5 bases). The CDR3 consists of 16 residues. V lost 2 bases, J lost 5 bases, and 18 bases lay in between. Germline lookup yields CDR1 GTSNPN and CDR2 SVGIG (reference sequence). The CDR3 here is CAWSQSGTAGNEKLFF. In DNA, the CDR3 is TGTGCCTGGAGTCAAAGTGGGACCGCGGGGAATGAAAAACTGTTTTTT.

The chain links TRBV7-8 to TRBJ2-1; D unclear. Looked up from germline, CDR1 is SGHVS and CDR2 is FQNEAQ. There are 13 residues in the CDR3. V shed 4 bases and J shed 5 bases, with 9 bases lying between them. The CDR3 nucleotides read TGTGCCAGCAGCTCAGCATTCGACAATGAGCAGTTCTTC. Translation: CASSSAFDNEQFF.